Reported below is one T cell receptor (beta chain). At the DNA level, this CDR3 is encoded by other sequences in the same sample as well. Assay used: immunoSEQ multiplex PCR; TCRdb lists only in-frame clones, some missing. The repertoire holds about 2.3 million clones, with 80% to 95% as singletons. Germline loops: CDR1 SGDLS, CDR2 YYNGEE. CDR3 size: 14 residues. V gave up 1 base and J gave up 2 bases, with 9 bases separating them. This specimen comes from a study of shared clonotypes between healthy human individuals. The material sequenced was naive CD4+ T cells from PBMCs. Sample subset: CD45RA+ positively selected. This chain joins TRBV9 and TRBJ1-2, with D hard to call. The TCR originated in a man aged 18 to 30 in good health. Some clones in this sample may be carry-over from other donors' samples. The CDR3 DNA is TGTGCCAGCAGCGTAAGCACAGCCAACTATGGCTACACCTTC. Translated, it gives CASSVSTANYGYTF.